These 5 T cell receptor beta chains originate from one sample sequenced in a study of blood T cell repertoires in COVID-19. TCRdb's table, derived via immunoSEQ multiplex PCR, lists solely in-frame clones and lacks some. The sample yields some 45,000 clones, 87% seen once. Sequences were obtained from peripheral blood. These receptors came from a man between 60 and 75 years old with active COVID-19.

This clone was seen once. V usage is TRBV4-3 and J usage is TRBJ1-6; TRBD1 might be the D (6 bases). The CDR3 extends over 14 amino acids. Germline V CDR1 and CDR2: LGHNA, YSLEER. Trimming pared 4 bases from V and 6 bases from J, leaving 10 bases between. The CDR3 protein is CASSPGVVNSPLHF. The CDR3 coding sequence is TGCGCCAGCAGCCCAGGGGTGGTTAATTCACCCCTCCACTTT.

The table lists this clone with a count of one. The chain uses TRBV6-5 and TRBJ1-5; D not certain. V shed 8 bases and J shed 0 bases, with 8 bases lying between them. Germline V gene sequence: CDR1 MNHEY, CDR2 SVGAGI. The CDR3 runs to 13 residues. CDR3 coding DNA: TGTGCCAGCGCAGACAATAGCAATCAGCCCCAGCATTTT. It specifies CASADNSNQPQHF.

The chain recombines TRBV19 with TRBJ2-3; D not certain. Germline lookup yields CDR1 LNHDA and CDR2 SQIVND (reference sequence). The CDR3 spans 16 residues. V was cut by 3 bases and J by 1 base, with 14 bases left in between. CDR3 sequence: CASSIVSAGGTDTQYF. In DNA form, the CDR3 reads TGTGCCAGTAGTATTGTCAGTGCAGGTGGCACAGATACGCAGTATTTT. Full variable domain (rest looked up from reference TRBV19 and TRBJ2-3): DGGITQSPKYLFRKEGQNVTLSCEQNLNHDAMYWYRQDPGQGLRLIYYSQIVNDFQKGDIAEGYSVSREKKESFPLTVTSAQKNPTAFYLCASSIVSAGGTDTQYFGPGTRLTVL.

The sample holds one count of this clone. J is TRBJ2-5 and V is TRBV7-9; possibly TRBD2 for D (6 bases). This CDR3 has 15 amino acids. The germline V gene encodes CDR1 SEHNR and CDR2 FQNEAQ (reference sequence). V lost 2 bases, J lost 2 bases, and 12 bases lay in between. CDR3 in amino acids: CASSLFGLAQETQYF. In DNA, the CDR3 is TGTGCCAGCAGCTTATTTGGCCTAGCGCAAGAGACCCAGTACTTC.

The chain couples TRBV5-8 to TRBJ2-7; D is unclear. V shed 5 bases and J shed 4 bases, with 16 bases lying between them. The CDR3 extends over 14 amino acids. Germline V lookup: CDR1 SGHTS, CDR2 YDEGEE. The CDR3 DNA reads as TGTGCCAGCAGGCTCGAGACGGAGTCTTACGAGCAGTACTTC. Protein product: CASRLETESYEQYF.